The present TCR beta chain was sequenced within a study of cytomegalovirus exposure and HLA in healthy donors (dated by TCRdb to 2016 to 2017). Turning to the overall study: An earlier analysis of approximately 550 of the donors reported approximately 300 Gb of sequence data and 120 million or so unique TCR beta sequences from some 180 million T cells. Roughly 300 gigabases of sequencing data and roughly 81 million unique TCR sequences made up an early release that covered roughly 670 HLA-typed donors. Of the 300 to 400 genotyped donors, about 80% fell in the genetic ancestry cluster associated with self-reported Caucasian donors. The study was designed to test whether signatures of past pathogen exposure could be identified by cataloging public T cell receptors. Using immunosequencing, the study profiled T cell repertoires from about 620 subjects and related those repertoires to cytomegalovirus serostatus. Besides the first cohort of 500 to 700 subjects, a separate validation cohort made up of 120 different subjects was used. The study combined high-throughput TCR immunosequencing, statistical association of individual TCRs with disease status, and machine learning to predict cytomegalovirus infection status. In a later analysis, previously published TCR beta repertoires from roughly 710 donors were re-analyzed and high-resolution HLA genotyping was added so that TCR occurrence patterns could be studied. Rather than drawing on any new phenotypic data, the later analysis identified candidate immune exposures from TCR beta sequences and the way those sequences occurred across donors. An earlier analysis of around 580 of the donors used high-throughput TCR beta sequencing to judge whether each TCR beta V gene segment behaved as functional or pseudogenic. Donor age, sex, ethnicity and CMV serostatus were compiled alongside the repertoire data. Genome-wide SNP genotypes for about three fifths of the roughly 700 donors were used in a later genetic analysis, which treated that subset as a discovery cohort. All discovery cohort repertoires had been generated on a single sequencing platform. HLA typing included class I and class II loci at four-digit resolution. The number of typed donors differed by locus: about 620-640 for A, B, C, DRB1 and DQB1; 500 to 550 for DQA1; approximately 600 for DPA1; and some 430 for DPB1. Roughly five DR-DQ haplotypes were handled as single units for association and clustering because linkage in the cohort was strong. On average, approximately 250,000 unique TCR beta nucleotide sequences were sequenced per donor among some 420 genotyped donors of the cohort, with roughly 18% of those sequences being non-productive. The paper as a whole reports these results and caveats: The sequencing pipeline was judged likely to have produced a cluster of highly shared sequence variants as a technical artifact. A further reported finding was that TCR beta sequences accurately predicted the HLA-A and HLA-B alleles for most subjects in the first cohort. In a later analysis, most CMV-associated TCR beta chains were found to appear HLA-restricted, with HLA associations seemingly driven largely by CMV exposure. Linkage disequilibrium might explain the correlated functional status among segregating V segments, but an unknown experimental factor could not be excluded. The study gave a list of around 170 TCR beta chains associated with cytomegalovirus. While some public TCRs were present in many individuals, most TCR sequences turned up only very rarely across donors. In this cohort, only TCR beta chains were sequenced, and detectable features were limited by the absence of alpha or paired-chain data. According to a later analysis, parvovirus B19, influenza, CMV and Epstein-Barr virus appeared linked to several top co-occurrence clusters. Compared with equally common non-associated chains, HLA-associated TCR beta chains in a later analysis were more clonally expanded and had lower generation probabilities. In a later analysis, 15,000 to 20,000 TCR beta sequences were associated with specific HLA alleles at a false discovery rate of 0.05. When HLA alleles, especially DR and DQ, strongly co-occurred, TCR associations were difficult to assign to individual alleles. In an earlier analysis of 587 of the donors, most TCR beta V segments appeared in productive rearrangements about 90% or about 30% of the time, broadly matching IMGT annotations. It was suggested by the authors that the approach could potentially be generalized to other disease states and immunological phenotypes. Some IMGT-functional V segments, including TRBV6-2 and TRBV6-3, could not be told apart with the 87-base-pair reads, so those segments were excluded. In vitro tests confirmed that a few of the cytomegalovirus-associated TCR beta chains recognize cytomegalovirus antigens. A later genetic analysis associated a missense DCLRE1C variant with V-gene and J-gene trimming of TCR beta chains, and an independent cohort replicated the association. According to a later genetic analysis, donors in an Asian-associated ancestry cluster had fewer N-insertions in productive TCRs than the roughly 670-donor mean. Sequencing depth was assumed to be roughly uniform across donors in the presence/absence analyses, though that assumption may not hold. Seventeen rarely observed V segments, including chromosome 9 orphons, were excluded from the earlier analysis of about 500 of the donors because counts were too low. Immune exposure information for the cohort was limited to CMV serostatus. According to a later analysis, TCR association rates differed among HLA loci, with DRB1 alleles showing the most associated TCRs and HLA-C alleles showing the fewest. Because some donors lacked HLA typing at each locus, the association tests relied only on the typed subset. The classifier was reported to diagnose cytomegalovirus status with high specificity and sensitivity in both the original cohort and the validation cohort.

The library was generated by the immunoSEQ multiplex PCR assay. The multiplex PCR relied on a mix of 60 forward primers for TCR Vbeta segments and 13 reverse primers for TCR Jbeta segments. The CDR3 region of rearranged TCR beta genes was amplified from genomic DNA with a multiplex PCR assay. On the Illumina HiSeq System, the amplified TCR beta libraries were sequenced as 87-base-pair reads. As for the original processing: A later analysis counted about 82 million unique TCR beta chains across the roughly 700 repertoires, and around 9.9 million of these chains were shared by at least two donors. Raw reads were error-corrected and collapsed into unique sequences by a nearest-neighbor algorithm in which closely related sequences were merged to remove PCR and sequencing errors. Alignment of CDR3 sequences to IMGT reference sequences was used to assign V, D and J gene segments. Each retained sequence needed at least a six-nucleotide match to both a V gene segment and a J gene segment. A rearrangement was called productive if the CDR3 had no stop codons and remained in frame with V and J, and every other rearrangement was called non-productive. Following IMGT convention, CDR3 was defined as the stretch from the second conserved V-encoded cysteine up to the conserved J-encoded phenylalanine. The earlier analysis of some 550 of the donors excluded any sequence lacking an unambiguous match to a single V gene segment. An earlier analysis of several hundred of the donors called V segments functional above 56.7% productive rearrangements and segregating when the between-donor standard deviation exceeded 5%. To diagnose cytomegalovirus status from the catalog of TCR beta chain sequences, a statistical classification framework was built. In a later analysis, V and J genes were assigned by comparing TCR nucleotide sequences against IMGT/GENE-DB human TR gene sequences. In a later analysis, CDR3 sequences and most-parsimonious VDJ recombination scenarios were assigned using the TCRdist pipeline. A later analysis defined each TCR beta chain by its CDR3 amino acid sequence plus V-gene family, and excluded reads lacking a unique V-gene family. To address suspected cross-contamination and a sequencing artifact, a later analysis removed roughly 580 highly shared, low-generation-probability nucleotide sequences. A later analysis calculated a clonal expansion index for each public chain from normalized within-repertoire ranks of inferred template counts. Generation probabilities in a later analysis came from a VDJ recombination model fitted to out-of-frame rearrangements, and those results were checked against IGoR. In a later analysis, hypergeometric tests were used to score TCR-TCR, TCR-HLA and TCR-CMV co-occurrence, with a repertoire-size bias correction applied to TCR pairs. False discovery rates were estimated in a later analysis by permuting HLA or CMV assignments 20 times. A later analysis grouped co-occurring TCRs with DBSCAN, adding TCRdist sequence similarity when clustering within HLA-allele-positive subsets. Co-occurrence clustering excluded repertoires with fewer than 30,000 or more than 120,000 public chains, plus five with anomalous nucleotide sharing. Sourced from immuneACCESS, this table was stored by TCRdb with only in-frame sequences that have V and J called. A share of the clones is absent; for the studies checked, an unresolved V gene accounts for under half, and the remainder has no known explanation. The DNA was the basis for D and trimming; V, J and clone size are from that table. The sample yields about 130,000 clones; over 65% were counted once. The ten largest account for around 1.8% of the sample.

The CDR3, from cysteine to phenylalanine, totals 11 residues. Only CDR3 DNA remains: 33 bases, in frame from the first base. The germline V gene yields SQVTM for CDR1 and ANQGSEA for CDR2. In total, more than 500 healthy bone marrow donors made up the cohort. All cohort members were sampled while nominally healthy, although unrecorded immune exposures were likely present. The donor tested CMV seronegative and was one of the 352 seronegative cohort members. Every donor gave a peripheral blood sample, and the peripheral blood mononuclear cells from that sample were used for TCR beta sequencing. The Qiagen DNeasy Blood Extraction Kit was used to extract genomic DNA from the blood cell samples. About this clone itself: Its recognized antigen is unknown. Qualities for individual bases were not recorded, and no much larger clone is one base off.

This receptor was obtained from a man in his fifties in good health and CMV-seronegative. Recombination linked TRBV29-1 to TRBJ1-1; TRBD1 matches 7 bases in the middle. The specimen was PBMCs. The nucleotides are TGCAGAGGACAGGTCGGAGTTGAAGCTTTCTTT. Its protein is CRGQVGVEAFF.